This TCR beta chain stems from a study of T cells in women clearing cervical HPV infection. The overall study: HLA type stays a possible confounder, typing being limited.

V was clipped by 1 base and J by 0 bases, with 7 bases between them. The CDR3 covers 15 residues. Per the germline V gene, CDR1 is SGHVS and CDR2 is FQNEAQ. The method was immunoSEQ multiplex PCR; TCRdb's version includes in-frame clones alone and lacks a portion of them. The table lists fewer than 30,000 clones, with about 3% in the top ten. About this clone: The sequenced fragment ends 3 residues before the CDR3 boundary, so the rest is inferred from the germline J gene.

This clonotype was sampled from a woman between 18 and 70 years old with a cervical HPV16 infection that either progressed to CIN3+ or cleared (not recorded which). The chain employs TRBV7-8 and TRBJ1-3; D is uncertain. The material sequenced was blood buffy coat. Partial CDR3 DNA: TGTGCCAGCAGCTTAGGCAGCGTCTCTGGAAACACC. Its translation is CASSLGSVSGNT. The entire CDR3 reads CASSLGSVSGNTIYF. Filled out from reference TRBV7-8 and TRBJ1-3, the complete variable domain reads GAGVSQSPRYKVAKRGQDVALRCDPISGHVSLFWYQQALGQGPEFLTYFQNEAQLDKSGLPSDRFFAERPEGSVSTLKIQRTQQEDSAVYLCASSLGSVSGNTIYFGEGSWLTVV.